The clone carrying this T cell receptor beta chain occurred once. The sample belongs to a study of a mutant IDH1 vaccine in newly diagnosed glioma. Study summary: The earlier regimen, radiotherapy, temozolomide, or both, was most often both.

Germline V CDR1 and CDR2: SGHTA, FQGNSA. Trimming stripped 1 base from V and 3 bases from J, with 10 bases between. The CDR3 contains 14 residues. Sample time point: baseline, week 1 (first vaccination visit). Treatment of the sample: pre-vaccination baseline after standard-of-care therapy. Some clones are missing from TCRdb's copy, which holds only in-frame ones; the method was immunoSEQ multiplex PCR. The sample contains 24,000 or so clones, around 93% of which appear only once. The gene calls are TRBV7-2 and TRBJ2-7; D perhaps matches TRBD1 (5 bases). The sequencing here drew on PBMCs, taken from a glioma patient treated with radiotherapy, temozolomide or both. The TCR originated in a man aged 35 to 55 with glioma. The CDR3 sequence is CASSLVGQNYEQYF. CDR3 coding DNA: TGTGCCAGCAGCTTAGTGGGGCAGAACTACGAGCAGTACTTC. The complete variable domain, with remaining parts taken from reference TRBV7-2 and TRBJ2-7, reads GAGVSQSPSNKVTEKGKDVELRCDPISGHTALYWYRQSLGQGLEFLIYFQGNSAPDKSGLPSDRFSAERTGGSVSTLTIQRTQQEDSAVYLCASSLVGQNYEQYFGPGTRLTVT.